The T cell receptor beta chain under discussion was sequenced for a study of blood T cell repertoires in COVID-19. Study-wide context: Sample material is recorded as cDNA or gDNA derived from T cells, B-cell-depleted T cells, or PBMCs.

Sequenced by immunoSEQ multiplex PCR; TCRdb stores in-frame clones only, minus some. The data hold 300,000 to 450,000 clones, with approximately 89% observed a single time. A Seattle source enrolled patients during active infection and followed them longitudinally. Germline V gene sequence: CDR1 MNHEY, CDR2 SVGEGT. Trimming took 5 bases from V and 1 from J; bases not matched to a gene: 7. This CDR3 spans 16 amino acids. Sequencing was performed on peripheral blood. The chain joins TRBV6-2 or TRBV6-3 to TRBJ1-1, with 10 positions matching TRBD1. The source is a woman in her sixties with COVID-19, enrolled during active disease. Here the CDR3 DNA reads TGTGCCAGCAGTCCCCCGGGACAGGGGCCGAACACTGAAGCTTTCTTT. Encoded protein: CASSPPGQGPNTEAFF.